Below, 8 T cell receptor beta chains from the same sample are listed, as sequenced in a study of blood T cells in healthy people across ages. Together with a sample-barcoded 5' primer, a J-beta primer mix was included in a second PCR lasting about 6 to 11 cycles. One entry per CDR3 protein results from TCRdb running MiXCR on the 5' RACE reads. The profile shows about 1.6 million distinct CDR3 sequences, 30% to 35% of them singletons. The sample taken for sequencing was blood. The receptors were sampled from a woman younger than 45 in good health.

This chain joins TRBV3-1 and TRBJ2-4, with 15 bases matching TRBD2. The germline gives CDR1 LGHDT, CDR2 YNNKEL (reference sequence). V gave up 4 bases and J gave up 5 bases; unmatched junction bases: 9. The CDR3 is 18 residues long. CDR3: CASSLGTSGGFFENIQYF. CDR3 in DNA: TGTGCCAGCAGCCTTGGGACTAGCGGGGGGTTTTTCGAAAACATTCAGTACTTC.

This clonotype occurred a few times. The chain has TRBV7-3 and TRBJ2-3; 7 nucleotides align to TRBD2. Trimming took 5 bases from V and 4 from J; bases not matched to a gene: 15. CDR1 is SGHTA, CDR2 FQGTGA, per germline. The CDR3 runs to 17 residues. In nucleotides, the CDR3 is TGTGCCAGCAGCCCTCGGGGAGCGGGATTCTTGGCAGATACGCAGTATTTT. Translating gives CASSPRGAGFLADTQYF.

This sequence joins TRBV30 and TRBJ2-3, with D possibly being TRBD2 (6 bases). The CDR3 is made up of 15 amino acids. The V end lost 3 bases, the J end lost 4 bases, and 17 bases lay between the germline ends. Germline-derived CDR1 and CDR2 are GTSNPN and SVGIG (reference sequence). In DNA, the CDR3 is TGTGCCTGGAGACGGGGAGGCCGCAGTCCAGATACGCAGTATTTT. This translates into CAWRRGGRSPDTQYF.

The V gene is TRBV4-1, the J gene TRBJ1-5, with D tentatively TRBD1 (5 bases). The CDR3 sequence is 16 residues long. Germline CDR1 is MGHRA and CDR2 is YSYEKL. Trimming removed 1 base from V and 6 bases from J, with 16 bases in between. CDR3 sequence: CASSQVMARAIQPQHF. The CDR3 coding sequence is TGCGCCAGCAGCCAAGTAATGGCCAGGGCAATTCAGCCCCAGCATTTT.

Only a few counts were recorded for this clonotype. This rearrangement joins TRBV12-3 or TRBV12-4 to TRBJ2-2; TRBD1 matches 8 bases. J lost 1 base, V lost 8 bases, and 6 bases had no gene match. The CDR3 runs 15 residues. The chain's CDR3 is CASLRGTGNTGELFF. Here the CDR3 DNA reads TGTGCCAGCTTACGGGGGACAGGGAACACCGGGGAGCTGTTTTTT.

This chain uses TRBV12-3 or TRBV12-4 with TRBJ2-7, with TRBD2 identical over 11 bases. There are 15 residues in the CDR3. The trim removed 8 bases at V and 7 bases at J, leaving 13 bases unmatched. CDR3 sequence: CASQPTSGGVREQYF. The CDR3 region has the DNA TGTGCCAGCCAGCCCACTAGCGGGGGAGTGAGGGAGCAGTACTTC.

There are a few counts of this clonotype. The chain couples TRBV3-1 to TRBJ1-2, with D possibly matching TRBD1 (6 bases). There are 14 residues in the CDR3. Germline values: CDR1 LGHDT, CDR2 YNNKEL (reference sequence). V lost 3 bases, J lost 5 bases, and 13 bases lay in between. CDR3 loop: CASSQRQAAYGYTF. The DNA of the CDR3 is TGTGCCAGCAGCCAGCGACAGGCGGCATATGGCTACACCTTC.

V is TRBV7-2 and J is TRBJ2-3; 9 positions match TRBD2. The germline V gene encodes CDR1 SGHTA and CDR2 FQGNSA. This CDR3 region has 17 residues. V gave up 4 bases and J gave up 4 bases; unmatched junction bases: 12. CDR3 in DNA: TGTGCCAGCAGCTCCAAACTCGGACTAGCGAGGGCAGATACGCAGTATTTT. Translated, it gives CASSSKLGLARADTQYF.